These 6 T cell receptor beta chains came from one sample sequenced in a study of shared clonotypes between healthy human individuals. The method was immunoSEQ multiplex PCR; TCRdb's version includes in-frame clones alone and lacks a portion of them. The table has about 990,000 clones, around 78% seen once; the top ten hold 0.5% to 0.65%. Sequenced material: memory CD4+ T cells from PBMCs. The subset was: CD45RA-negative fraction. All receptors derive from a man younger than 35 in good health. Some clones in this sample may be carry-over from other donors' samples.

V is TRBV11-3 and J is TRBJ2-3; a possible D gene is TRBD1 (5 bases). The CDR3 sequence is 17 residues long. Trimming removed 1 base from V and 4 bases from J, with 18 bases in between. Germline lookup yields CDR1 SGHNT and CDR2 YENEEA. For the CDR3, the DNA is TGTGCCAGCAGCTTAGGTTCTGGCACTCAGGGATCAGATACGCAGTATTTT. This sequence encodes CASSLGSGTQGSDTQYF. The full variable domain, in which reference TRBV11-3 and TRBJ2-3 provide the parts outside the CDR3, is EAGVVQSPRYKIIEKKQPVAFWCNPISGHNTLYWYLQNLGQGPELLIRYENEEAVDDSQLPKDRFSAERLKGVDSTLKIQPAELGDSAVYLCASSLGSGTQGSDTQYFGPGTRLTVL.

The chain combines TRBV2 with TRBJ2-1, with 15 bases identical to TRBD2. Trimming at V came to 6 bases and at J to 2 bases, leaving 5 bases not matched to a gene. The CDR3 totals 17 residues. Germline CDR1 and CDR2: SNHLY and FYNNEI. For the CDR3, the DNA is TGTGCCAGCAGACCGGGACTAGCGGGAGGCGCCTACAATGAGCAGTTCTTC. Its translation: CASRPGLAGGAYNEQFF.

The V gene is TRBV9, the J gene TRBJ2-1, with 11 bases that match TRBD2. The CDR3 spans 18 residues. V gave up 0 bases and J gave up 5 bases; unmatched junction bases: 10. Germline V lookup: CDR1 SGDLS, CDR2 YYNGEE. The CDR3 region is CASSVGGIAGGPDNEQFF. In DNA, the CDR3 is TGTGCCAGCAGCGTAGGTGGAATAGCGGGAGGGCCTGACAATGAGCAGTTCTTC.

CDR3 sequence (DNA): TGTGCCAGTAGTATAAGATCTCGGGGACTAGCGGGAGGGGACTACGAGCAGTACTTC. Its protein is CASSIRSRGLAGGDYEQYF. The chain carries TRBV19 and TRBJ2-7; TRBD2 matches at 16 bases. Germline CDR1 is LNHDA and CDR2 is SQIVND (reference sequence). The J segment lost 3 bases and the V segment lost 2 bases, leaving 10 bases of the junction unmatched. This CDR3 contains 19 residues.

The J gene is TRBJ2-7, the V gene TRBV11-2, with D perhaps TRBD1 or TRBD2 (5 bases each). Per germline, CDR1 SGHAT and CDR2 FQNNGV. The V gene lost 5 bases and the J gene lost 0 bases, with 11 bases spanning the gap. The CDR3 covers 14 residues. CDR3 bases: TGTGCCAGCAGCCGGGACGGCGGCTCCTACGAGCAGTACTTC. Its protein product is CASSRDGGSYEQYF.

The J gene is TRBJ1-6, the V gene TRBV27; D may be TRBD1 (6 bases). The CDR3 extends over 15 amino acids. Germline loops: CDR1 MNHEY, CDR2 SMNVEV (reference sequence). V lost 6 bases and J lost 6, with 15 bases in between. CDR3 bases: TGTGCCAGCAGGCTGGTTTCAGGGGTTAATTCACCCCTCCACTTT. It yields the protein CASRLVSGVNSPLHF.